These 24 T cell receptor beta chains were all obtained from the same sample, sequenced in a study of blood T cell repertoires in COVID-19. Profiling relied on immunoSEQ multiplex PCR, and the TCRdb table lists in-frame clones only, not all of them. Among about 320,000 clones, more than 70% were seen once, and the ten largest hold about 1.6%. Sequenced: peripheral blood. Receptor source: a woman between 45 and 60 years old with acute or convalescent COVID-19.

In the case of this clone: Other DNA sequences in the sample encode the same CDR3. V is TRBV19 and J is TRBJ1-1, with D possibly TRBD1 on 5 matching bases. Trimming cost V 3 bases and J 4 bases, with 12 bases left between them. Germline lookup yields CDR1 LNHDA and CDR2 SQIVND (reference sequence). The CDR3 runs 14 residues. This CDR3 is CASSIGGGGTEAFF. CDR3 DNA sequence: TGTGCCAGTAGTATCGGGGGTGGCGGCACTGAAGCTTTCTTT.

The V call is TRBV5-1, the J call TRBJ1-3; D call uncertain. Trimming took off 2 bases at V and 0 bases at J, with 6 bases between the two ends. This CDR3 is 14 amino acids long. From germline, CDR1 is SGHRS and CDR2 YFSETQ. The CDR3 nucleotides are TGCGCCAGCAGCTTCGAGAGCTCTGGAAACACCATATATTTT. Amino acid sequence: CASSFESSGNTIYF. Combining the CDR3 with reference TRBV5-1 and TRBJ1-3 gives the whole variable domain KAGVTQTPRYLIKTRGQQVTLSCSPISGHRSVSWYQQTPGQGLQFLFEYFSETQRNKGNFPGRFSGRQFSNSRSEMNVSTLELGDSALYLCASSFESSGNTIYFGEGSWLTVV.

This chain uses TRBV27 with TRBJ2-5; D ambiguous. This CDR3 comprises 13 residues. Trimming took 3 bases from V and 5 from J, leaving 10 bases between them. Germline CDR1 reads MNHEY; CDR2 reads SMNVEV (reference sequence). DNA of the CDR3: TGTGCCAGCAGTTTTAGCAGTGCGGAGACCCAGTACTTC. It codes for CASSFSSAETQYF.

Written as DNA, the CDR3 is TGTGCCAGCAGCCCTGGAAGGGGGCGAAATCAGCCCCAGCATTTT. This sequence encodes CASSPGRGRNQPQHF. This chain joins TRBV28 and TRBJ1-5, with 7 nucleotides matching TRBD1. Trimming at V came to 6 bases and at J to 4 bases, leaving 9 bases not matched to a gene. CDR3 length equals 15 residues. Germline CDR1 reads MDHEN; CDR2 reads SYDVKM.

The gene calls are TRBV28 and TRBJ1-5; no firm D call. Trimming took off 8 bases at V and 7 bases at J, with 18 bases between the two ends. The CDR3 runs to 14 residues. The germline V gene has CDR1 MDHEN and CDR2 SYDVKM. The CDR3 region is CASFGGLSWQPQHF. The CDR3 coding sequence is TGTGCCAGCTTTGGAGGTCTGTCCTGGCAGCCCCAGCATTTT. Supplemented by reference TRBV28 and TRBJ1-5, the full variable domain reads DVKVTQSSRYLVKRTGEKVFLECVQDMDHENMFWYRQDPGLGLRLIYFSYDVKMKEKGDIPEGYSVSREKKERFSLILESASTNQTSMYLCASFGGLSWQPQHFGDGTRLSIL.

The rearrangement uses TRBV7-2 and TRBJ2-7; D perhaps matches TRBD2 (5 bases). V gave up 5 bases and J gave up 7 bases, with 21 bases separating them. CDR3 length: 15 amino acids. CDR1 and CDR2 (germline): SGHTA, FQGNSA. This CDR3 is CASSATTGIGGEQYF. CDR3 DNA: TGTGCCAGCAGCGCGACCACCGGGATTGGAGGAGAGCAGTACTTC.

The chain has TRBV7-3 and TRBJ1-2; 8 bases line up with TRBD1. The CDR3 runs 15 residues. Per germline, CDR1 SGHTA and CDR2 FQGTGA. Losses at the gene ends were 3 bases for V and 2 bases for J; bases not matched to a gene: 5. DNA of the CDR3: TGTGCCAGCAGCTTCGCGGCAGGGGGCAACTATGGCTACACCTTC. It codes for CASSFAAGGNYGYTF.

The chain recombines TRBV28 with TRBJ2-7, with TRBD2 identical over 8 bases. From germline, CDR1 is MDHEN and CDR2 SYDVKM. The V gene end was trimmed by 8 bases and the J gene end by 1 base; junction bases not matched to a gene: 16. CDR3 length equals 17 residues. The CDR3 nucleotides read TGTGCCAGCGGGTCTAGCGGGCTAAGTAGTAAGTCCTACGAGCAGTACTTC. The encoded protein is CASGSSGLSSKSYEQYF.

This rearrangement joins TRBV4-1 to TRBJ2-7, with 7 bases that match TRBD2. In germline, CDR1 is MGHRA, CDR2 YSYEKL. CDR3 size: 16 residues. The V segment lost 1 base and the J segment 3 bases; nucleotides outside the gene matches: 9. The chain's CDR3 is CASSQAASGTFYEQYF. CDR3 sequence (DNA): TGCGCCAGCAGCCAAGCTGCCAGCGGGACTTTCTACGAGCAGTACTTC.

The V call is TRBV28, the J call TRBJ2-7; TRBD2 agrees at 11 bases. This CDR3 spans 15 amino acids. The germline V gene has CDR1 MDHEN and CDR2 SYDVKM. The V segment lost 5 bases and the J segment 3 bases; nucleotides outside the gene matches: 6. The chain's CDR3 is CASSTTGTSGYEQYF. In DNA form, the CDR3 reads TGTGCCAGCAGTACCACCGGGACTAGCGGCTACGAGCAGTACTTC.

The CDR3 reads CASSIFPAGGLADTQYF. CDR3 in DNA: TGTGCCAGTAGTATATTTCCAGCGGGAGGGCTCGCAGATACGCAGTATTTT. The chain couples TRBV19 to TRBJ2-3, with 10 bases matching TRBD2. In germline, CDR1 is LNHDA, CDR2 SQIVND (reference sequence). J lost 4 bases, V lost 2 bases, and 9 bases had no gene match. The CDR3 contains 17 residues.

This clone was counted between two and nine times. Here the CDR3 reads CASSPTPRGKSYGYTF. The CDR3 region has the DNA TGTGCCAGCAGTCCCACCCCCAGGGGGAAAAGCTATGGCTACACCTTC. The V call is TRBV28, the J call TRBJ1-2, with 7 nucleotides matching TRBD1. The CDR3 totals 16 residues. After removal of 5 bases from V and 4 bases from J, the junction contained 13 bases not matched to a gene. Germline-derived CDR1 and CDR2 are MDHEN and SYDVKM.

The chain couples TRBV18 to TRBJ1-5; D is possibly TRBD1 (5 bases). CDR1 and CDR2 (germline): KGHSH, LQKENI. V lost 5 bases and J lost 0, with 8 bases in between. The CDR3 sequence is 14 residues long. Written as DNA, the CDR3 is TGTGCCAGCTCATGGACAAATAGCAATCAGCCCCAGCATTTT. Its translation is CASSWTNSNQPQHF.

The chain links TRBV30 to TRBJ1-2; TRBD1 aligns across 7 bases. The CDR3 is 13 amino acids. The junction had 7 bases not matched to a gene; V was cut back by 1 base and J by 8 bases. Germline V gene data show CDR1 as GTSNPN and CDR2 as SVGIG (reference sequence). CDR3 amino acids: CAWSAYTGVGYTF. The CDR3 coding sequence is TGTGCCTGGAGTGCATACACAGGGGTAGGCTACACCTTC. Filled out from reference TRBV30 and TRBJ1-2, the complete variable domain reads SQTIHQWPATLVQPVGSPLSLECTVEGTSNPNLYWYRQAAGRGLQLLFYSVGIGQISSEVPQNLSASRPQDRQFILSSKKLLLSDSGFYLCAWSAYTGVGYTFGSGTRLTVV.

In regard to this clone: The same CDR3 arises from other DNA sequences in this sample as well. This chain uses TRBV27 with TRBJ1-4; TRBD1 agrees at 7 bases. With V trimmed by 5 bases and J by 8 bases, 5 bases remained unmatched. Germline values: CDR1 MNHEY, CDR2 SMNVEV (reference sequence). This CDR3 is 13 amino acids long. CDR3 in DNA: TGTGCCAGCAGTCGACAGGGCGAAGAAAAACTGTTTTTT. As protein: CASSRQGEEKLFF. Together with reference TRBV27 and TRBJ1-4, the CDR3 gives the full variable domain: EAQVTQNPRYLITVTGKKLTVTCSQNMNHEYMSWYRQDPGLGLRQIYYSMNVEVTDKGDVPEGYKVSRKEKRNFPLILESPSPNQTSLYFCASSRQGEEKLFFGSGTQLSVL.

Written as DNA, the CDR3 is TGTGCCAGCAGTTACAATAGAGAAACCGGGGAGCTGTTTTTT. Its translation is CASSYNRETGELFF. V is TRBV6-6 and J is TRBJ2-2; D gene unclear. The CDR3 length is 14 residues. V was clipped by 2 bases and J by 5 bases, with 9 bases between them. CDR1 MNHNY and CDR2 SVGAGI come from the germline V gene (reference sequence).

This clone was counted a few times. The chain uses TRBV9 and TRBJ1-1, with no clear D. Germline V gives CDR1 SGDLS, CDR2 YYNGEE. CDR3 length equals 15 residues. V was pared by 1 base and J by 2 bases, with 12 bases between. This chain's CDR3 is CASSVIGQHNTEAFF. In DNA form, the CDR3 reads TGTGCCAGCAGCGTAATTGGCCAACATAACACTGAAGCTTTCTTT.

This clone was observed a handful of times. The chain joins TRBV6-6 to TRBJ1-6; TRBD1 matches at 7 bases. The germline CDR1 and CDR2 sequences are MNHNY and SVGAGI (reference sequence). V shed 0 bases and J 10 bases; nucleotides not matched to a gene: 9. The CDR3 sequence is 16 residues long. The CDR3 DNA reads TGTGCCAGCAGTTACTCCCCAGGGGGACGTTCGTCACCCCTCCACTTT. It is translated as CASSYSPGGRSSPLHF.

The chain combines TRBV14 with TRBJ2-2; D gene ambiguous. Trimming cost V 2 bases and J 0 bases, with 7 bases left between them. The CDR3 runs to 15 residues. Germline V gene sequence: CDR1 SGHDN, CDR2 FVKESK. The DNA for the CDR3 is TGTGCCAGCAGCCAAATTGAGGCGAACACCGGGGAGCTGTTTTTT. Residues: CASSQIEANTGELFF.

This chain connects TRBV23-1 to TRBJ1-5, with D perhaps matching TRBD1 (5 bases). TRBV23-1 is designated an ORF whose function remains uncertain. The CDR3 covers 14 residues. V was cut by 2 bases and J by 1 base, with 6 bases left in between. The CDR3 loop is CASSQQGSNQPQHF. The CDR3, as DNA: TGCGCCAGCAGTCAACAGGGAAGCAATCAGCCCCAGCATTTT.

The rearrangement joins TRBV10-3 to TRBJ2-6; unclear D gene. The CDR3 is 13 amino acids. In germline, CDR1 is ENHRY, CDR2 SYGVKD. With 6 bases removed from V and 4 bases from J, the gap between germline ends came to 7 bases. CDR3 DNA sequence: TGTGCCATCAGCCTCCCCGGGGCCAACGTCCTGACTTTC. This sequence encodes CAISLPGANVLTF.

This chain links TRBV30 with TRBJ1-5, with 9 bases that match TRBD1. Germline CDR1 reads GTSNPN; CDR2 reads SVGIG (reference sequence). With V trimmed by 1 base and J by 4 bases, 14 bases remained unmatched. CDR3 length equals 18 residues. This CDR3 is CAWSGNRGPGFGNQPQHF. For the CDR3, the DNA is TGTGCCTGGAGTGGAAACAGGGGGCCTGGTTTTGGTAATCAGCCCCAGCATTTT.

For the CDR3, the DNA is TGTGCCAGCAGCTTACAGACATACTCTGGAAACACCATATATTTT. It codes for CASSLQTYSGNTIYF. The chain couples TRBV11-2 to TRBJ1-3, with D unclear. With 2 bases removed from V and 0 bases from J, the gap between germline ends came to 8 bases. CDR1 is SGHAT and CDR2 is FQNNGV in the germline V gene. The CDR3 spans 15 residues.

V gene TRBV7-2 combines with J gene TRBJ2-7, with 8 bases aligning to TRBD2. Germline V lookup: CDR1 SGHTA, CDR2 FQGNSA. The CDR3 consists of 16 residues. Trimming removed 5 bases from V and 1 base from J; junction bases left unmatched: 10. The CDR3 nucleotides are TGTGCCAGCAGCCACCGAGGTAGCGGGAATTCCTACGAGCAGTACTTC. Amino acid sequence: CASSHRGSGNSYEQYF.